The 13 T cell receptor beta chains below come from one sample, sequenced in a study of blood T cell repertoires in COVID-19. Sequenced by immunoSEQ multiplex PCR; TCRdb stores in-frame clones only, minus some. The sample lists approximately 210,000 clones; less than 90% were seen once. Sequenced sample: peripheral blood. The origin of the receptors is a human donor in a cohort sampled during active COVID-19.

The chain joins TRBV4-2 to TRBJ2-7, with TRBD2 matching 10 bases. Germline CDR1 LGHNA, CDR2 YNFKEQ. Trimming took 4 bases from V and 3 from J; bases not matched to a gene: 6. CDR3 length: 15 amino acids. CDR3 DNA: TGTGCCAGCAGCCTCGGACTAGCGGCGGACTACGAGCAGTACTTC. This sequence encodes CASSLGLAADYEQYF.

The rearrangement uses TRBV2 and TRBJ2-3; perhaps TRBD2 as D (7 bases). The V gene's germline CDR1 is SNHLY and CDR2 FYNNEI. Trimming took off 2 bases at V and 2 bases at J, with 14 bases between the two ends. This CDR3 has 16 amino acids. The CDR3, as DNA: TGTGCCAGCAGTGAACTGAGGGGGGGGGTCACAGATACGCAGTATTTT. It is translated as CASSELRGGVTDTQYF.

This rearrangement joins TRBV6-5 to TRBJ1-2; D is uncertain. In germline, CDR1 is MNHEY, CDR2 SVGAGI. This CDR3 spans 12 amino acids. V was trimmed by 6 bases and J by 2 bases, leaving 7 bases between them. CDR3 DNA: TGTGCCAGCAGGGAGGAGAACTATGGCTACACCTTC. Amino acids: CASREENYGYTF.

The gene calls are TRBV10-3 and TRBJ2-5; 7 nucleotides line up with TRBD1. The V gene end was trimmed by 5 bases and the J gene end by 5 bases; junction bases not matched to a gene: 5. The germline V gene encodes CDR1 ENHRY and CDR2 SYGVKD. The CDR3 is 13 amino acids. CDR3 residues: CAISRPGQETQYF. CDR3 nucleotides: TGTGCCATCAGTCGTCCGGGACAGGAGACCCAGTACTTC.

This clone was counted a single time. An end of the junction does not agree with germline; a read error may underlie this. The chain recombines TRBV5-1 with TRBJ2-2; a weak D match, TRBD2 (5 bases). The CDR3 covers 14 residues. CDR1 and CDR2 (germline): SGHRS, YFSETQ. The CDR3 loop reads CASNLAGNTGELFF. As DNA, the CDR3 is TGCGCCAGCAACTTGGCGGGGAACACCGGGGAGCTGTTTTTT. The entire variable domain, with the rest obtained from reference TRBV5-1 and TRBJ2-2, is as follows: KAGVTQTPRYLIKTRGQQVTLSCSPISGHRSVSWYQQTPGQGLQFLFEYFSETQRNKGNFPGRFSGRQFSNSRSEMNVSTLELGDSALYLCASNLAGNTGELFFGEGSRLTVL.

This CDR3 reads CAPSSQGDCINTEAFF. The DNA for the CDR3 is TGTGCCCCCTCGTCGCAGGGTGATTGTATAAACACTGAAGCTTTCTTT. The chain combines TRBV21-1 with TRBJ1-1; no DNA check was done on the table's D call, TRBD1. TRBV21-1 is an annotated pseudogene. The CDR3 is 16 residues long.

The chain couples TRBV6-5 to TRBJ1-5, with a weak D call TRBD1 (6 bases). Germline CDR1 is MNHEY and CDR2 is SVGAGI. CDR3 length: 13 amino acids. V lost 5 bases, J lost 7 bases, and 12 bases lay in between. The CDR3 is CASSTGHGQPQHF. The CDR3 region has the DNA TGTGCCAGCAGTACAGGGCACGGACAGCCCCAGCATTTT.

The chain carries TRBV2 and TRBJ1-2; TRBD1 matches 7 bases. Germline V gene sequence: CDR1 SNHLY, CDR2 FYNNEI. J gave up 6 bases and V 2 bases, and 9 bases lay outside the gene matches. CDR3 length: 15 amino acids. The CDR3 DNA follows: TGTGCCAGCAGTGAAAGGGACAGTTTATTGAATGGCTACACCTTC. Its protein is CASSERDSLLNGYTF. Full variable domain (rest looked up from reference TRBV2 and TRBJ1-2): EPEVTQTPSHQVTQMGQEVILRCVPISNHLYFYWYRQILGQKVEFLVSFYNNEISEKSEIFDDQFSVERPDGSNFTLKIRSTKLEDSAMYFCASSERDSLLNGYTFGSGTRLTVV.

The chain links TRBV9 to TRBJ1-1; D is unclear. V was pared by 0 bases and J by 4 bases, with 13 bases between. CDR3 size: 15 residues. Germline V lookup: CDR1 SGDLS, CDR2 YYNGEE. CDR3 sequence reads: CASSVVGVASTEAFF. Here the CDR3 DNA reads TGTGCCAGCAGCGTAGTCGGGGTGGCCAGCACTGAAGCTTTCTTT.

V is TRBV4-2 and J is TRBJ2-5; TRBD2 agrees at 9 bases. CDR1 and CDR2 from the germline V gene are LGHNA and YNFKEQ. CDR3 length equals 15 residues. Unmatched junction bases numbered 4, after V lost 0 bases and J lost 5 bases. The CDR3, as DNA: TGTGCCAGCAGCCAAGAGCGGGAGGGCAGGGAGACCCAGTACTTC. Its translation is CASSQEREGRETQYF.

The J gene is TRBJ1-2, the V gene TRBV5-1, with 9 bases aligning to TRBD1. V lost 3 bases to trimming and J lost 8 bases; unmatched junction nucleotides: 11. Per germline, CDR1 SGHRS and CDR2 YFSETQ. The CDR3 has 15 amino acids. The CDR3 DNA is TGCGCCAGCAGCTCCCGACAGGGGGGCCGACTGGGCTACACCTTC. Its translation: CASSSRQGGRLGYTF.

The rearrangement links TRBV5-1 to TRBJ1-2, with D hard to call. The length of the CDR3 is 14 residues. V shed 0 bases and J shed 3 bases, with 9 bases lying between them. The germline gives CDR1 SGHRS, CDR2 YFSETQ. The CDR3, as DNA: TGCGCCAGCAGCTTGGCGGCCCAGGACTATGGCTACACCTTC. Its protein is CASSLAAQDYGYTF.

The chain combines TRBV24-1 with TRBJ2-3; the match to TRBD1 covers 7 bases. Germline-derived CDR1 and CDR2 are KGHDR and SFDVKD. The CDR3 covers 14 residues. Unmatched junction bases numbered 3, after V lost 5 bases and J lost 2 bases. This CDR3 is CATSVTGSTDTQYF. CDR3 nucleotide sequence: TGTGCCACCAGTGTGACAGGGTCCACAGATACGCAGTATTTT.